The subject of this entry is one T cell receptor (beta chain). The authors' processing: The assay estimated nucleated cells by amplifying reference gene primers. Sequenced by immunoSEQ multiplex PCR; TCRdb stores in-frame clones only, minus some. V and J calls and clone size are given by that table; D and trimming were obtained from the DNA. The sample records a few hundred thousand clones, roughly 87% being singletons. These data are taken from a study of blood T cell repertoires in COVID-19. Across the study: T cells, B-cell-depleted T cells, or PBMCs supplied cDNA or gDNA.

J was trimmed by 7 bases and V by 9 bases; bases with no gene match: 6. The CDR3 loop spans 12 amino acids. CDR1 and CDR2 from the germline V gene are LNHDA and SQIVND (reference sequence). The rearrangement joins TRBV19 to TRBJ1-5; the match to TRBD1 covers 7 bases. Sample: peripheral blood. The sequence was obtained from a man aged 18 to 30 with active or convalescent COVID-19. CDR3 in DNA: TGTGCCAGCAGGACAGGAGGACAGCCCCAGCATTTT. As protein: CASRTGGQPQHF.